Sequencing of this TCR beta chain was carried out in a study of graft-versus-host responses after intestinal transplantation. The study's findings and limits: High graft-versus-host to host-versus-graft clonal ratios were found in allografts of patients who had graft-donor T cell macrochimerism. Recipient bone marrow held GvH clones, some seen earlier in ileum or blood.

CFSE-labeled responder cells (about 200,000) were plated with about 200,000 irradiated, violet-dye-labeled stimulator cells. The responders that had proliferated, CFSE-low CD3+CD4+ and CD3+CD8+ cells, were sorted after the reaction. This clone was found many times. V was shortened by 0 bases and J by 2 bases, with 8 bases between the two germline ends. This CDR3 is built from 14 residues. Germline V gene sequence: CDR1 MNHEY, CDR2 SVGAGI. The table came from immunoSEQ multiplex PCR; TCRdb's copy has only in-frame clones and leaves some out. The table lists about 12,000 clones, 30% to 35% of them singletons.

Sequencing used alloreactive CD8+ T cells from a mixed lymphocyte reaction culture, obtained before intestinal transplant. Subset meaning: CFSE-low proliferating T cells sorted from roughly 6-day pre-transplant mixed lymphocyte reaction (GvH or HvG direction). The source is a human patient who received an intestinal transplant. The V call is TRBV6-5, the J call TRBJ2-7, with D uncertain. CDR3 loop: CASSYSDGPYEQYF. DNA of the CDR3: TGTGCCAGCAGTTACTCGGACGGCCCCTACGAGCAGTACTTC.